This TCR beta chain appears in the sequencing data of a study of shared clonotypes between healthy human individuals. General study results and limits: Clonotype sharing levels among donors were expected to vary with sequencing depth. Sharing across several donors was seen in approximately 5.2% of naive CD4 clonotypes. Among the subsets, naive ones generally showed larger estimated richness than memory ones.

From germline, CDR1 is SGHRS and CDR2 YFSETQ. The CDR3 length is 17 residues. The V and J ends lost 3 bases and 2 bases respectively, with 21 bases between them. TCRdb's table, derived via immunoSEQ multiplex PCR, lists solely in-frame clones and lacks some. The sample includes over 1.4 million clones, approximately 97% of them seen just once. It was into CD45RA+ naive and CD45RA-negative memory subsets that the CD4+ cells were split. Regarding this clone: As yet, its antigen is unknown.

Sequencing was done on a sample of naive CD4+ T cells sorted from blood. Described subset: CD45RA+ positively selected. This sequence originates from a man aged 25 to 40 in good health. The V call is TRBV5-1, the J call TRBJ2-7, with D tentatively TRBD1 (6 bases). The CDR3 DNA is TGCGCCAGCAGCTCGCCTGGACAGCAGCGAGTCCCCTACGAGCAGTACTTC. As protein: CASSSPGQQRVPYEQYF.